This TCR beta chain came from a study of shared clonotypes between healthy human individuals. Negatively enriched CD4+ T cells were divided by CD45RA into naive and memory. Trimming shortened V by 5 bases and J by 1 base, and 12 bases separated the two germline ends. This CDR3 contains 13 residues. Germline-derived CDR1 and CDR2 are SQVTM and ANQGSEA. The method was immunoSEQ multiplex PCR; TCRdb's version includes in-frame clones alone and lacks a portion of them. This table has fewer than 2.5 million clones, over 85% appearing once. J is TRBJ2-7 and V is TRBV29-1; D possibly corresponds to TRBD1 (5 bases). The TCR was taken from a man aged 18 to 30 in good health. Some clones in this sample may be carry-over from other donors' samples. Sample: naive CD4+ T cells from PBMCs. The subset here: CD45RA+ positively selected. CDR3 amino acids: CSVSQGPSYEQYF. DNA for the CDR3: TGCAGCGTTTCCCAGGGTCCGTCCTACGAGCAGTACTTC.